What follows are 9 T cell receptor beta chains derived from one specimen sequenced in a study of T cell responses to AZD1222 COVID-19 vaccine. Sequencing was performed with immunoSEQ multiplex PCR; in TCRdb, only in-frame clones are kept and a portion is missing. The sample has over 100,000 clones; approximately 88% are singletons. Sequencing was performed on peripheral blood, taken on day 0 of AZD1222 vaccination. The receptors derive from an adult in good health.

The chain employs TRBV6-5 and TRBJ2-2, with TRBD2 matching over 9 bases. Trimming took 7 bases from V and 5 from J; bases not matched to a gene: 5. The CDR3 loop spans 14 amino acids. Germline CDR1 MNHEY, CDR2 SVGAGI. This CDR3 is CASTRAGGTGELFF. The CDR3, as DNA: TGTGCCAGCACGAGAGCGGGAGGAACCGGGGAGCTGTTTTTT.

This chain links TRBV18 with TRBJ2-5; D assignment may be TRBD1 or TRBD2 (5 bases each). The CDR3 sequence is 13 residues long. With 6 bases removed from V and 3 bases from J, the gap between germline ends came to 11 bases. Germline lookup yields CDR1 KGHSH and CDR2 LQKENI. Here the CDR3 DNA reads TGTGCCAGCTCCCAAGGGACGGAAGAGACCCAGTACTTC. This sequence encodes CASSQGTEETQYF.

The chain employs TRBV18 and TRBJ2-7, with D perhaps matching TRBD2 (5 bases). The CDR3 is 14 residues long. Germline V gives CDR1 KGHSH, CDR2 LQKENI. Trimming removed 0 bases from V and 6 bases from J, with 12 bases in between. CDR3 loop: CASSPPALRVEQYF. For the CDR3, the DNA is TGTGCCAGCTCACCACCGGCCCTGCGGGTCGAGCAGTACTTC.

The V call is TRBV24-1, the J call TRBJ1-4; 11 nucleotides match TRBD1. Germline-derived CDR1 and CDR2 are KGHDR and SFDVKD. The CDR3 is made up of 17 amino acids. V lost 3 bases and J lost 0; bases outside the gene matches: 2. For the CDR3, the DNA is TGTGCCACCAGTGATACGGGACAGGGGGCAACTAATGAAAAACTGTTTTTT. It yields the protein CATSDTGQGATNEKLFF.

This rearrangement joins TRBV4-3 to TRBJ2-1; 8 bases line up with TRBD2. Trimming at V came to 0 bases and at J to 4 bases, leaving 5 bases not matched to a gene. The length of the CDR3 is 16 residues. Germline CDR1 LGHNA, CDR2 YSLEER. CDR3 in DNA: TGCGCCAGCAGCCAAGATTCGGGAGGGATTTACAATGAGCAGTTCTTC. Translating it yields CASSQDSGGIYNEQFF.

In DNA, the CDR3 is TGTGCCAGCAGCTCCCGCAGGACAGGGGGGATTGATTCACCCCTCCACTTT. Translated: CASSSRRTGGIDSPLHF. The rearrangement uses TRBV7-2 and TRBJ1-6; 10 bases fit TRBD1. The CDR3 has 17 amino acids. V was pared by 4 bases and J by 8 bases, with 11 bases of the junction left unmatched. The V gene's germline CDR1 is SGHTA and CDR2 FQGNSA.

This chain uses TRBV6-5 with TRBJ1-1; D remains unclear. The CDR3 contains 13 residues. The V gene lost 2 bases and the J gene lost 4 bases, with 8 bases spanning the gap. CDR1 is MNHEY, CDR2 SVGAGI, per germline. DNA for the CDR3: TGTGCCAGCAGTTACGCCGGGTTCACTGAAGCTTTCTTT. Amino acids: CASSYAGFTEAFF.

The J gene is TRBJ1-5, the V gene TRBV27, with D possibly matching TRBD1 (5 bases). This CDR3 region has 17 residues. Trimming removed 2 bases at V and 3 bases at J, with 17 bases between. CDR1 is MNHEY, CDR2 SMNVEV, per germline (reference sequence). CDR3 in DNA: TGTGCCAGCAGTTTAGGCCAGGGTACGGTTAACAATCAGCCCCAGCATTTT. Translation: CASSLGQGTVNNQPQHF.

The gene calls are TRBV5-6 and TRBJ2-5; D may be TRBD2 (5 bases). V shed 3 bases and J shed 0 bases, with 6 bases lying between them. Germline-derived CDR1 and CDR2 are SGHDT and YYEEEE. The CDR3 sequence is 13 residues long. The CDR3, as DNA: TGTGCCAGCAGCTGGAGGTACCAAGAGACCCAGTACTTC. Translation gives CASSWRYQETQYF.